The rows below give T cell receptor beta chains drawn from one sample of a study of blood T cell repertoires in COVID-19. The method was immunoSEQ multiplex PCR; TCRdb's version includes in-frame clones alone and lacks a portion of them. The sample lists roughly 250,000 clones; approximately 91% were seen once. The sequenced sample consisted of PBMCs or T cells enriched from blood (not recorded which). The receptors come from a woman in her thirties or forties with acute COVID-19. CDR3s include the opening cysteine and the closing phenylalanine or tryptophan. The order of the fields is V gene, D gene, J gene, clone size, CDR3 protein, CDR3 DNA. The D gene is left open where the match is weak. Not every row has a clone size; where given, it reads once, few, many or a size class.

>TRBV28|-|TRBJ1-5|-
CASRPGHSSNQPQHF
TGTGCCAGCAGGCCGGGACATTCGAGCAATCAGCCCCAGCATTTT
>TRBV6-5|TRBD2|TRBJ2-7|-
CASTLGLAGSYEQYF
TGTGCCAGCACCCTGGGACTAGCGGGGTCCTACGAGCAGTACTTC
>TRBV29-1|TRBD1|TRBJ1-5|-
CSVRQGDNQPQHF
TGCAGCGTTAGACAGGGCGACAATCAGCCCCAGCATTTT
>TRBV19|-|TRBJ1-5|once
CASAGVGQPQHF
TGTGCCAGTGCGGGGGTTGGTCAGCCCCAGCATTTT
>TRBV2|TRBD1|TRBJ1-4|-
CASKKGASNEKLFF
TGTGCCAGCAAAAAGGGGGCCTCTAATGAAAAACTGTTTTTT
>TRBV7-2|TRBD2|TRBJ2-5|-
CASGLAERVKTQYF
TGTGCCAGCGGCCTAGCGGAGCGTGTGAAGACCCAGTACTTC
>TRBV28|-|TRBJ2-2|-
CASSWPGGELFF
TGTGCCAGCAGTTGGCCTGGCGGGGAGCTGTTTTTT
>TRBV14|TRBD1|TRBJ1-2|-
CASSHRGGYGYTF
TGTGCCAGCAGTCACAGGGGCGGCTATGGCTACACCTTC
>TRBV7-2|TRBD1|TRBJ1-1|-
CASSPDRGEGAFF
TGTGCCAGCAGCCCGGACAGGGGGGAGGGAGCTTTCTTT
>TRBV7-2|TRBD1|TRBJ2-5|-
CASSKGQGAWETQYF
TGTGCCAGCAGCAAAGGACAGGGGGCATGGGAGACCCAGTACTTC
>TRBV28|-|TRBJ1-1|-
CASSRSEAFF
TGTGCCAGCTCCCGGTCTGAAGCTTTCTTT
>TRBV7-2|-|TRBJ1-3|-
CASTPQYSGNTIYF
TGTGCCAGCACCCCTCAGTACTCTGGAAACACCATATATTTT